This entry is about one TCR beta chain. One end of the junction is discordant with germline, which a read error may explain. The CDR3 spans 12 residues. Germline values: CDR1 SQVTM, CDR2 ANQGSEA. Time point described: longitudinal time-point 2. This sample is part of a study of neurological immune-mediated disorders. Via MiXCR, TCRdb re-called the 5' RACE reads, giving one row per CDR3 protein. The table lists 84,000 or so distinct CDR3 sequences, around 13% of them singletons. The chain combines TRBV29-1 with TRBJ2-7; maybe TRBD1 (5 bases). The TCR sequence derives from a female donor with HTLV-1-associated myelopathy (HAM/TSP). Sequenced: PBMCs. The CDR3 is CSVYDSSYEQCF. In nucleotides, the CDR3 is TGCAGCGTTTATGACAGCTCCTACGAGCAGTGCTTC.